This TCR beta chain is from a study of blood T cells in healthy people across ages. A sample-barcoded 5' primer and a J-beta primer mix were used in a second PCR of roughly 7 to 11 cycles. A single record per CDR3 protein comes from TCRdb applying MiXCR to the 5' RACE reads. The table records about 570,000 distinct CDR3 sequences, roughly a quarter of them present only once. Study results and caveats: Estimates of diversity drawn from one million T cells were considered underestimates.

Remarks on this clonotype: What it binds is not known.

This CDR3 has 13 residues. Trimming left V 6 bases short and J 7 bases short, with 15 bases between. These records were also assigned to another study, of T cells of mothers and their children. Turning to that study: The second PCR used the M1S primer, and this primer added sample barcodes and 2-4 random nucleotides.

Sequencing used blood. The receptor's source is a boy aged 2 to 10 in good health. The chain joins TRBV12-3 or TRBV12-4 to TRBJ1-2; possible D gene TRBD1, 6 bases. The CDR3 DNA reads as TGTGCCAGCAGGGAAGGGGGGAGGAGTGGCTACACCTTC. Amino acids: CASREGGRSGYTF.